This is a list of T cell receptor beta chains from one sample in a study of siplizumab effects on memory and regulatory T cells. Clones were read by immunoSEQ multiplex PCR, and TCRdb kept only the in-frame ones, dropping some. The sample has 90,000 to 150,000 clones, approximately 92% seen once. Sequencing was carried out using non-Treg CD4+ T cells sorted from blood. These receptors were taken from a human donor in good health. Both conserved end residues are part of each CDR3. D genes are given only for firm matches. Rows give clone size only sometimes, using once, few, many, or a class for an expanded clone.

cdr3_aa cdr3_nt v_call clone_size d_call j_call
CASSLSGQGGSGETQYF TGTGCCAGCAGTTTATCGGGACAGGGGGGTTCGGGGGAGACCCAGTACTTC TRBV27 NA TRBD1 TRBJ2-5
CASSDGGYNEQFF TGTGCCAGCAGTGATGGAGGATACAATGAGCAGTTCTTC TRBV6-4 NA NA TRBJ2-1
CASSVQSSYNSPLHF TGTGCCAGCAGTGTACAGAGCTCCTATAATTCACCCCTCCACTTT TRBV6-1 NA NA TRBJ1-6
CASSPEGRQFF TGTGCCAGCAGCCCTGAGGGCCGGCAGTTCTTC TRBV7-9 NA NA TRBJ2-1
CASSFGGASTDTQYF TGTGCCAGCAGCTTCGGGGGGGCCTCCACAGATACGCAGTATTTT TRBV5-4 NA TRBD2 TRBJ2-3
CASSNQGEWNEQFF TGTGCCAGCAGCAACCAGGGGGAATGGAATGAGCAGTTCTTC TRBV7-3 NA TRBD1 TRBJ2-1
CASSLPAGGPEQYF TGTGCCAGCAGCTTACCAGCGGGGGGGCCCGAGCAGTACTTC TRBV7-2 NA TRBD2 TRBJ2-7
CASSDRVFNEKLFF TGTGCCAGCAGCGACAGGGTTTTTAATGAAAAACTGTTTTTT TRBV7-9 NA TRBD1 TRBJ1-4
CASSYRVNQPQHF TGTGCCAGCAGTTACAGGGTTAATCAGCCCCAGCATTTT TRBV6-6 NA NA TRBJ1-5
CASSLEGQVEGASTEAFF TGCGCCAGCAGCTTGGAGGGACAGGTAGAAGGCGCGAGCACTGAAGCTTTCTTT TRBV5-1 NA TRBD1 TRBJ1-1
CASSLGETQYF TGTGCCAGCAGCTTAGGGGAGACCCAGTACTTC TRBV11-2 NA NA TRBJ2-5
CASSIRQGWTEAFF TGTGCCAGCAGCATACGACAGGGTTGGACTGAAGCTTTCTTT TRBV14 NA TRBD1 TRBJ1-1
CATGASRADSNTEAFF TGTGCCACCGGGGCGTCTCGTGCAGACTCCAACACTGAAGCTTTCTTT TRBV15 NA NA TRBJ1-1
CASSRDRGRNTEAFF TGTGCCAGCAGCCGGGACAGGGGTCGGAACACTGAAGCTTTCTTT TRBV6-1 NA TRBD1 TRBJ1-1
CASSPGTDYGYTF TGTGCCAGCTCACCAGGGACAGACTATGGCTACACCTTC TRBV18 few TRBD1 TRBJ1-2
CASSGRDRDNSPLHF TGCGCCAGCAGCGGTAGGGACAGGGATAATTCACCCCTCCACTTT TRBV5-1 NA TRBD1 TRBJ1-6
CASRGTGSLQPQHF TGTGCCAGCAGGGGAACAGGGAGTCTTCAGCCCCAGCATTTT TRBV27 NA NA TRBJ1-5
CASSGMRGTEQPQHF TGTGCCAGCAGTGGAATGAGGGGGACGGAGCAGCCCCAGCATTTT TRBV27 NA NA TRBJ1-5